This T cell receptor beta chain stems from a study of blood T cell repertoires in COVID-19. The method was immunoSEQ multiplex PCR; TCRdb's version includes in-frame clones alone and lacks a portion of them. This sample yields about 120,000 clones, of which about 75% are seen a single time; 15% to 20% belongs to the top ten. This TCR came from an elderly woman with active or convalescent COVID-19. The source material was peripheral blood.

CDR3: CASSQLFSGANVLTF. CDR3 DNA: TGTGCCAGCAGCCAACTGTTCTCTGGGGCCAACGTCCTGACTTTC. The chain carries TRBV4-2 and TRBJ2-6; D gene ambiguous. Per germline, CDR1 LGHNA and CDR2 YNFKEQ. The CDR3 contains 15 residues. The V gene lost 2 bases and the J gene lost 0 bases, with 5 bases spanning the gap.